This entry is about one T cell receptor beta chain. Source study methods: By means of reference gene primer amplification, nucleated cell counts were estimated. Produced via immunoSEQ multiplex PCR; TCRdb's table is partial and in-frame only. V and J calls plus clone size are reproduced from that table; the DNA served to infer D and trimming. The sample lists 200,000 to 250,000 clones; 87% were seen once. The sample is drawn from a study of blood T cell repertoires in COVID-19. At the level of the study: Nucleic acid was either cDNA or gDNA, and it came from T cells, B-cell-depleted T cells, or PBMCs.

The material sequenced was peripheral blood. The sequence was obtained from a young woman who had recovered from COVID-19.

CDR3 region: CASRPTGKGYGYTF. CDR3 DNA: TGTGCCAGCAGGCCAACAGGGAAGGGCTATGGCTACACCTTC. The chain joins TRBV6-5 to TRBJ1-2; weak D call: TRBD1 (6 bases). V lost 6 bases to trimming and J lost 4 bases, with 15 bases between them. The CDR3 totals 14 residues. Germline CDR1 is MNHEY and CDR2 is SVGAGI.